This T cell receptor beta chain appears in the sequencing data of a study of T cells after yellow fever vaccination. This clonotype was detected only a few times. Each CDR3 protein gets one entry after TCRdb re-called the 5' RACE reads with MiXCR. The table has some 290,000 distinct CDR3 sequences, about 10% seen once; the top ten hold approximately 3%. The source material was CD4+ T cells sorted from PBMCs, sampled 45 days after the yellow fever booster vaccination. The sequence was obtained from a man aged 18 to 29 who received the YFV17D yellow fever vaccine.

The CDR3 DNA reads as TGTGCCAGCAGCTTAAGGGGGGTGGGAGCTTTCTTT. It specifies CASSLRGVGAFF. The V and J genes are TRBV7-2 and TRBJ1-1; TRBD1 is a possible D gene (6 bases). This CDR3 spans 12 amino acids. Germline loops: CDR1 SGHTA, CDR2 FQGNSA. V gave up 2 bases and J gave up 10 bases, with 11 bases separating them.